The 5 T cell receptor beta chains reported below all come from one sample, sequenced in a study of blood T cell repertoires in COVID-19. Generated by immunoSEQ multiplex PCR, the TCRdb table keeps only in-frame clones and is missing some. The sample contains about 250,000 clones, 86% of which appear only once. Sequencing input: PBMCs or T cells enriched from blood (not recorded which). These receptors all come from a man aged 35 to 55 who had recovered from COVID-19.

This chain links TRBV6-2 or TRBV6-3 with TRBJ1-2; unclear D gene. V lost 2 bases to trimming and J lost 4 bases, with 11 bases between them. The CDR3 contains 14 residues. CDR1 and CDR2 from the germline V gene are MNHEY and SVGEGT. CDR3 sequence: CASSYTKSGYGYTF. DNA of the CDR3: TGTGCCAGCAGTTACACGAAGAGCGGCTATGGCTACACCTTC.

This rearrangement joins TRBV7-9 to TRBJ1-2; 8 bases align to TRBD1. Germline trimming cut 3 bases from V and 7 bases from J; bases unmatched to any gene: 7. Germline V gives CDR1 SEHNR, CDR2 FQNEAQ (reference sequence). CDR3 length: 14 residues. Here the CDR3 reads CASSFAGGDFGYTF. The CDR3 DNA is TGTGCCAGCAGCTTCGCAGGGGGCGATTTTGGCTACACCTTC.

V is TRBV10-3 and J is TRBJ2-5, with 7 bases that match TRBD2. V dropped 10 bases and J dropped 5; count of bases not matched to a gene: 13. Germline CDR1 is ENHRY and CDR2 is SYGVKD. The CDR3 runs to 14 residues. The CDR3: CASRGGLATETQYF. The CDR3, as DNA: TGTGCCAGCCGGGGAGGGTTAGCTACGGAGACCCAGTACTTC.

The chain couples TRBV10-2 to TRBJ2-1; 7 bases fit TRBD2. The germline CDR1 and CDR2 sequences are WSHSY and SAAADI. The CDR3 totals 15 residues. V was pared by 3 bases and J by 2 bases, with 4 bases of the junction left unmatched. Here the CDR3 DNA reads TGCGCCAGCAGTGACTCCGGGACTACCTACAATGAGCAGTTCTTC. It codes for CASSDSGTTYNEQFF.

The chain joins TRBV5-1 to TRBJ1-2; D is undetermined. V gave up 2 bases and J gave up 1 base, with 15 bases separating them. This CDR3 spans 16 amino acids. The germline gives CDR1 SGHRS, CDR2 YFSETQ. This CDR3 reads CASSLSTLRGNYGYTF. DNA for the CDR3: TGCGCCAGCAGCTTATCGACGCTGCGGGGTAACTATGGCTACACCTTC.